This T cell receptor beta chain was sequenced for a study of blood T cell repertoires in COVID-19. Study context: Collection of acute and convalescent COVID-19 samples took place in the United States, Italy and Spain.

Germline V gene lookup returns CDR1 LGHDT and CDR2 YNNKEL (reference sequence). Germline trimming cut 2 bases from V and 6 bases from J; bases unmatched to any gene: 9. This CDR3 has 16 amino acids. Per the authors' pipeline: Reference gene primer amplification yielded estimated nucleated cell counts. Data came from immunoSEQ multiplex PCR; TCRdb stores just in-frame clones and leaves some out. The DNA gave D and trimming, while V, J and clone size come from that table. The sample has over 140,000 clones, over 60% seen once; the top ten hold approximately 4.5%. The TCR originated in a woman at least 80 years old with active or convalescent COVID-19. The rearrangement links TRBV3-1 (or the pseudogene TRBV3-2) to TRBJ2-1; 8 nucleotides align to TRBD1. The specimen sequenced was peripheral blood. The CDR3: CASSQTDRGWGNEQFF. In DNA, the CDR3 is TGTGCCAGCAGCCAAACAGACAGGGGATGGGGCAATGAGCAGTTCTTC.